This T cell receptor beta chain is from a study of shared clonotypes between healthy human individuals. The length of the CDR3 is 15 residues. The ends lost 5 bases at V and 2 bases at J; junction bases unmatched: 8. CDR1 and CDR2 (germline): MNHNY, SVGAGI (reference sequence). TCRdb keeps only in-frame clones here, not all; method: immunoSEQ multiplex PCR. The table includes about 1 million clones, around four fifths detected once. J is TRBJ2-7 and V is TRBV6-6, with 8 bases fitting TRBD1. Sequencing input: memory CD4+ T cells sorted from blood. Subset denoted: CD45RA-negative fraction. The source of this sequence is a man between 18 and 35 years old in good health. The CDR3 DNA reads as TGTGCCAGCAGTCCCCCAGGACAGGGCACCTACGAGCAGTACTTC. As protein: CASSPPGQGTYEQYF.